This TCR beta chain is from a study of blood T cell repertoires in COVID-19. In the study overall: The United States, Italy and Spain supplied acute and convalescent COVID-19 samples. Sample material is recorded as cDNA or gDNA derived from T cells, B-cell-depleted T cells, or PBMCs.

How the authors handled the data: From reference gene primer amplification, estimates of nucleated cell counts were derived. Measured with immunoSEQ multiplex PCR; TCRdb has only the in-frame clones, and not every one. V and J calls and clone size come straight from that table; D and trimming were deduced from the DNA. The data show roughly 83,000 clones, more than 85% seen once. Trimming stripped 7 bases from V and 7 bases from J, with 16 bases between. Per germline, CDR1 KGHSH and CDR2 LQKENI. This CDR3 region has 14 residues. The chain uses TRBV18 and TRBJ1-4; weak D call: TRBD1 (6 bases). This receptor was taken from a man older than 75 with active or convalescent COVID-19. The sample taken for sequencing was peripheral blood. The CDR3 region is CASLRAGAREKLFF. CDR3 sequence (DNA): TGTGCCAGCTTACGAGCGGGGGCGCGTGAAAAACTGTTTTTT.